The 6 T cell receptor beta chains reported below all come from one sample, sequenced in a study of T cells in Graves' hyperthyroidism and ophthalmopathy. Amplification targeted TCR beta CDR3 regions from RNA transcripts. HTBI primers were the set used in a first-round RT-PCR of the TCR CDR3. TCRdb fed the multiplex PCR reads into MiXCR, producing one record per CDR3 protein. The data show approximately 600,000 distinct CDR3 sequences, roughly 20% seen once. Source material: blood. The receptors originated from a man aged 30 to 39 with Graves' ophthalmopathy.

There are a few counts of this clonotype. The rearrangement uses TRBV29-1 and TRBJ2-7; the D is unclear. Germline lookup yields CDR1 SQVTM and CDR2 ANQGSEA. Deletions cut 3 bases from V and 2 bases from J, with 8 bases between. The CDR3 totals 12 residues. The CDR3 region has the DNA TGCAGCGTTGAGGGCAGCGCCTACGAGCAGTACTTC. It is translated as CSVEGSAYEQYF.

This clonotype was found a few times. The chain recombines TRBV28 with TRBJ1-6, with D perhaps TRBD1 (6 bases). Looked up from germline, CDR1 is MDHEN and CDR2 is SYDVKM. The CDR3 length is 15 residues. V was shortened by 6 bases and J by 1 base, with 10 bases between the two germline ends. In DNA form, the CDR3 reads TGTGCCAGCAGCTCCAGGGGTTCCTATAATTCACCCCTCCACTTT. Amino acids: CASSSRGSYNSPLHF. The full variable domain, in which reference TRBV28 and TRBJ1-6 provide the parts outside the CDR3, is DVKVTQSSRYLVKRTGEKVFLECVQDMDHENMFWYRQDPGLGLRLIYFSYDVKMKEKGDIPEGYSVSREKKERFSLILESASTNQTSMYLCASSSRGSYNSPLHFGNGTRLTVT.

The V gene is TRBV9, the J gene TRBJ2-1; the match to TRBD1 covers 9 bases. CDR1 and CDR2 (germline): SGDLS, YYNGEE. The ends lost 2 bases at V and 8 bases at J; junction bases unmatched: 5. The CDR3 spans 14 residues. DNA of the CDR3: TGTGCCAGCAGCGTGAGAAGGGACAGGGATGAGCAGTTCTTC. It is translated as CASSVRRDRDEQFF. Full variable domain (rest looked up from reference TRBV9 and TRBJ2-1): DSGVTQTPKHLITATGQRVTLRCSPRSGDLSVYWYQQSLDQGLQFLIQYYNGEERAKGNILERFSAQQFPDLHSELNLSSLELGDSALYFCASSVRRDRDEQFFGPGTRLTVL.

This clonotype was counted only a few times. The chain joins TRBV10-3 to TRBJ2-3; no reliable D call. The CDR3 length is 12 residues. In germline, CDR1 is ENHRY, CDR2 SYGVKD. Trimming shortened V by 4 bases and J by 1 base, and 3 bases separated the two germline ends. This chain's CDR3 is CAISGGTDTQYF. The CDR3 DNA sequence: TGTGCCATCAGTGGAGGCACAGATACGCAGTATTTT.

This clonotype showed up many times. CDR3: CASNYRTGGTDTQYF. The CDR3 DNA reads as TGCGCCAGCAACTATCGGACAGGCGGGACAGATACGCAGTATTTT. The V gene is TRBV5-1, the J gene TRBJ2-3; 7 nucleotides match TRBD1. This CDR3 comprises 15 residues. Trimming took 6 bases from V and 3 from J; bases not matched to a gene: 10. Germline assignment: CDR1 SGHRS and CDR2 YFSETQ.

The chain employs TRBV28 and TRBJ1-2; 8 bases line up with TRBD1. V trimming: 7 bases; J trimming: 12 bases; junction bases outside the gene matches: 10. From germline, CDR1 is MDHEN and CDR2 SYDVKM. The CDR3 spans 12 residues. This chain's CDR3 is CASTGQEIRNTF. The CDR3 bases are TGTGCCAGCACGGGACAGGAAATTAGAAACACCTTC.